This T cell receptor (beta chain) was sequenced in a study of shared clonotypes between healthy human individuals. On the study more broadly: Donors, aged 18 to 49, were a couple of women and a few men. Study-wide results and caveats: Memory subsets generally showed smaller estimated richness than naive subsets did. Represented diversity, genetic and exposure-history alike, was limited by few donors.

Profiling relied on immunoSEQ multiplex PCR, and the TCRdb table lists in-frame clones only, not all of them. Here the sample spans more than 550,000 clones, 72% being singletons. Note on this clone: The antigen remains unidentified.

Per germline, CDR1 MNHNY and CDR2 SVGAGI (reference sequence). The CDR3 covers 16 residues. Trimming shortened V by 5 bases and J by 2 bases, and 19 bases separated the two germline ends. This sequence joins TRBV6-6 and TRBJ2-7, with D perhaps being TRBD1 or TRBD2 (5 bases each). Input material: memory CD4+ T cells sorted from blood. Described subset: CD45RA-negative fraction. This TCR derives from a woman aged 25-40 years in good health. The DNA of the CDR3 is TGTGCCAGCAGTGGCTTATCCCGGGACCGAGCCTACGAGCAGTACTTC. It specifies CASSGLSRDRAYEQYF.